The next 28 T cell receptor beta chains were all read from a single sample in a study of memory CD4+ T cells and cytomegalovirus serostatus. Single viable CD3+CD4+CD8-CD45RO+ cells were sorted as the memory CD4+ T cells. Profiled with immunoSEQ multiplex PCR; TCRdb holds only in-frame clones, not every one. This table holds over 60,000 clones, 82% found once. Sequencing was done on a sample of memory CD4+ T cells from blood. The receptors stem from an adult in good health and CMV-seronegative.

The sample holds one count of this clone. V and J are TRBV6-1 and TRBJ1-4; possible D gene TRBD1, 5 bases. The germline CDR1 and CDR2 sequences are MNHNS and SASEGT. The CDR3 has 13 amino acids. Trimming cost V 8 bases and J 8 bases, with 15 bases left between them. The CDR3 here is CASRDRGEEKLFF. DNA for the CDR3: TGTGCCAGCCGAGATAGGGGAGAGGAAAAACTGTTTTTT.

V is TRBV5-1 and J is TRBJ1-2; D gene ambiguous. The germline CDR1 and CDR2 sequences are SGHRS and YFSETQ. Trimming pared 0 bases from V and 2 bases from J, leaving 5 bases between. This CDR3 contains 13 residues. In DNA form, the CDR3 reads TGCGCCAGCAGCTTGGGAGGGAACTATGGCTACACCTTC. It translates to CASSLGGNYGYTF.

The CDR3 here is CASSWTGGNVGELFF. The CDR3 DNA reads as TGTGCCAGCAGTTGGACAGGGGGCAACGTCGGGGAGCTGTTTTTT. The chain couples TRBV27 to TRBJ2-2, with 11 bases aligning to TRBD1. V lost 4 bases, J lost 7 bases, and 5 bases stayed unmatched. This CDR3 has 15 residues. From germline, CDR1 is MNHEY and CDR2 SMNVEV (reference sequence).

The V gene is TRBV19, the J gene TRBJ2-7, with D unclear. CDR3 length: 13 amino acids. With 1 base removed from V and 3 bases from J, the gap between germline ends came to 7 bases. From germline, CDR1 is LNHDA and CDR2 SQIVND (reference sequence). CDR3 region: CASSIAVNYEQYF. As DNA, the CDR3 is TGTGCCAGTAGTATAGCTGTCAACTACGAGCAGTACTTC.

This rearrangement joins TRBV7-6 to TRBJ2-1; D may be TRBD2 (6 bases). Germline lookup yields CDR1 SGHVS and CDR2 FNYEAQ. Trimming took off 5 bases at V and 8 bases at J, with 16 bases between the two ends. This CDR3 contains 14 residues. The CDR3, as DNA: TGTGCCAGCAGCGAGGGACTGGGAAGGGATGAGCAGTTCTTC. Translated: CASSEGLGRDEQFF.

This chain connects TRBV18 to TRBJ2-7; tentatively, D is TRBD1 or TRBD2 (5 bases each). This CDR3 is built from 13 residues. CDR1 is KGHSH and CDR2 is LQKENI in the germline V gene. The V and J ends lost 6 bases and 2 bases respectively, with 11 bases between them. The CDR3 coding sequence is TGTGCCAGCTCCGCCGGGACCACCTACGAGCAGTACTTC. Translating gives CASSAGTTYEQYF.

V usage is TRBV5-1 and J usage is TRBJ2-7; TRBD2 agrees at 11 bases. Trimming removed 0 bases from V and 0 bases from J; junction bases left unmatched: 5. The CDR3 spans 17 residues. Looked up from germline, CDR1 is SGHRS and CDR2 is YFSETQ. The CDR3 bases are TGCGCCAGCAGCTTGGGACTAGCGGGGCGCCTCTCCTACGAGCAGTACTTC. Its protein product is CASSLGLAGRLSYEQYF.

The V call is TRBV25-1, the J call TRBJ2-4; D is ambiguous. The V end was cut by 4 bases, the J end by 0 bases, with 10 bases between. Germline V gives CDR1 MGHDK, CDR2 SYGVNS. The CDR3 has 15 residues. CDR3 sequence: CASSGGSLAKNIQYF. CDR3 nucleotides: TGTGCCAGCAGTGGAGGAAGCCTAGCCAAAAACATTCAGTACTTC. Variable domain in full (rest from reference TRBV25-1 and TRBJ2-4): EADIYQTPRYLVIGTGKKITLECSQTMGHDKMYWYQQDPGMELHLIHYSYGVNSTEKGDLSSESTVSRIRTEHFPLTLESARPSHTSQYLCASSGGSLAKNIQYFGAGTRLSVL.

This rearrangement joins TRBV5-1 to TRBJ2-1; 11 positions match TRBD1. This CDR3 contains 16 residues. The V segment lost 1 base and the J segment 4 bases; nucleotides outside the gene matches: 4. From germline, CDR1 is SGHRS and CDR2 YFSETQ. This chain's CDR3 is CASSLLGTGGYNEQFF. CDR3 DNA: TGCGCCAGCAGCTTGTTAGGGACAGGGGGGTACAATGAGCAGTTCTTC.

This chain uses TRBV5-1 with TRBJ1-5; no clear D. CDR1 and CDR2 (germline): SGHRS, YFSETQ. This CDR3 is 13 amino acids long. V dropped 1 base and J dropped 5 bases, with 7 bases sitting between them. DNA for the CDR3: TGCGCCAGCAGCTTGACAGCCGATCAGCCCCAGCATTTT. It specifies CASSLTADQPQHF.

The genes are TRBV30 and TRBJ1-2; 7 bases are shared with TRBD1. The CDR3 totals 13 residues. CDR1 is GTSNPN, CDR2 SVGIG, per germline (reference sequence). V was pared by 8 bases and J by 4 bases, with 10 bases of the junction left unmatched. The CDR3 DNA follows: TGTGCCGCCTTGGGACAGAGGGTCTATGGCTACACCTTC. The encoded protein is CAALGQRVYGYTF.

This clone was recorded only once. The V call is TRBV9, the J call TRBJ2-5, with 7 positions matching TRBD2. Germline CDR1 is SGDLS and CDR2 is YYNGEE. Trimming cost V 4 bases and J 5 bases; bases outside gene matches: 17. CDR3 length: 17 amino acids. CDR3 residues: CASSINSGRGGMETQYF. The CDR3, as DNA: TGTGCCAGCAGCATCAATAGTGGTCGCGGGGGTATGGAGACCCAGTACTTC.

V usage is TRBV7-8 and J usage is TRBJ2-7; D not resolved. V gave up 1 base and J gave up 5 bases, with 12 bases separating them. The CDR3 has 14 amino acids. CDR1 and CDR2 from the germline V gene are SGHVS and FQNEAQ. The CDR3: CASSLGHGEDEQYF. CDR3 DNA: TGTGCCAGCAGCTTAGGGCACGGCGAGGACGAGCAGTACTTC.

The V and J genes are TRBV27 and TRBJ2-1, with D perhaps TRBD2 (5 bases). The germline V gene encodes CDR1 MNHEY and CDR2 SMNVEV (reference sequence). Trimming cost V 8 bases and J 1 base, with 15 bases left between them. The CDR3 covers 15 residues. The DNA for the CDR3 is TGTGCCAGCTCCCCACGAGGGTGGTCCTACAATGAGCAGTTCTTC. It codes for CASSPRGWSYNEQFF.

V gene TRBV2 combines with J gene TRBJ2-3; 8 nucleotides line up with TRBD2. Germline V gene lookup returns CDR1 SNHLY and CDR2 FYNNEI. V lost 4 bases and J lost 0; bases outside the gene matches: 12. This CDR3 has 18 amino acids. CDR3 in DNA: TGTGCCAGCAGTGGGTACGCGGGAGGCCCGACTAGCACAGATACGCAGTATTTT. Translated: CASSGYAGGPTSTDTQYF. Combining the CDR3 with reference TRBV2 and TRBJ2-3 gives the whole variable domain EPEVTQTPSHQVTQMGQEVILRCVPISNHLYFYWYRQILGQKVEFLVSFYNNEISEKSEIFDDQFSVERPDGSNFTLKIRSTKLEDSAMYFCASSGYAGGPTSTDTQYFGPGTRLTVL.

The gene calls are TRBV19 and TRBJ1-5; the D gene is possibly TRBD1 (6 bases). Trimming shortened V by 7 bases and J by 4 bases, and 17 bases separated the two germline ends. Germline V gene lookup returns CDR1 LNHDA and CDR2 SQIVND (reference sequence). CDR3 size: 15 residues. The CDR3 sequence is CASISTGAVNQPQHF. CDR3 sequence (DNA): TGTGCCAGTATATCGACAGGTGCCGTAAATCAGCCCCAGCATTTT.

This chain connects TRBV7-2 to TRBJ2-7, with 7 positions matching TRBD2. From germline, CDR1 is SGHTA and CDR2 FQGNSA. Trimming cost V 4 bases and J 2 bases; bases outside gene matches: 8. The CDR3 covers 15 residues. DNA of the CDR3: TGTGCCAGCAGCTCCCCCGGGACTAAAACCTACGAGCAGTACTTC. Translation: CASSSPGTKTYEQYF.

A remark on this clone: This specimen includes other DNA sequences encoding the same CDR3. The J gene is TRBJ1-1, the V gene TRBV11-3; D may be TRBD1 (5 bases). The V end was cut by 3 bases, the J end by 1 base, with 6 bases between. This CDR3 has 13 amino acids. Germline lookup yields CDR1 SGHNT and CDR2 YENEEA. Here the CDR3 reads CASSLGGNTEAFF. Written as DNA, the CDR3 is TGTGCCAGCAGCTTGGGGGGGAACACTGAAGCTTTCTTT.

The V call is TRBV9, the J call TRBJ1-2, with 7 bases lining up with TRBD1. V lost 3 bases to trimming and J lost 1 base; unmatched junction nucleotides: 6. This CDR3 is built from 15 residues. CDR1 and CDR2 (germline): SGDLS, YYNGEE. The CDR3 DNA reads as TGTGCCAGCAGCGACTCAAACAGGGGTAACTATGGCTACACCTTC. It specifies CASSDSNRGNYGYTF.

This clone was detected a few times. The V gene is TRBV2, the J gene TRBJ1-4; D remains unclear. Germline-derived CDR1 and CDR2 are SNHLY and FYNNEI. CDR3 size: 15 residues. The V end was cut by 5 bases, the J end by 3 bases, with 13 bases between. The DNA for the CDR3 is TGTGCCAGCAGTCGTGTACAGAGAGCTAATGAAAAACTGTTTTTT. This encodes CASSRVQRANEKLFF.

Only one count was recorded for this clone. The rearrangement links TRBV21-1 to TRBJ1-1; the table names TRBD1, a call not compared with the DNA. TRBV21-1 is flagged as a pseudogene. This CDR3 has 13 residues. CDR3 nucleotides: TGTGCCAGCAGGTTGACAGAGAACACTGAAGCTTTCTTT. Amino acids: CASRLTENTEAFF.

The chain links TRBV6-5 to TRBJ1-2, with TRBD1 identical over 8 bases. This CDR3 is 15 amino acids long. Germline loops: CDR1 MNHEY, CDR2 SVGAGI. V shed 6 bases and J 6 bases; nucleotides not matched to a gene: 12. The CDR3 reads CASSGGQGHLNGYTF. For the CDR3, the DNA is TGTGCCAGCAGCGGCGGACAGGGCCATCTGAATGGCTACACCTTC.

V and J are TRBV2 and TRBJ1-2, with D unresolved. The CDR3 is 15 amino acids. Trimming took off 6 bases at V and 7 bases at J, with 21 bases between the two ends. Germline CDR1 reads SNHLY; CDR2 reads FYNNEI. The CDR3: CASRPPSGRLGGYTF. The CDR3 DNA reads as TGTGCCAGCAGACCCCCCAGTGGCAGGCTTGGTGGCTACACCTTC. Full variable domain (missing parts from reference TRBV2 and TRBJ1-2): EPEVTQTPSHQVTQMGQEVILRCVPISNHLYFYWYRQILGQKVEFLVSFYNNEISEKSEIFDDQFSVERPDGSNFTLKIRSTKLEDSAMYFCASRPPSGRLGGYTFGSGTRLTVV.

This sequence joins TRBV5-1 and TRBJ2-3; 8 bases are a match to TRBD1. With V trimmed by 5 bases and J by 7 bases, 9 bases remained unmatched. Germline V CDR1 and CDR2: SGHRS, YFSETQ. There are 14 residues in the CDR3. Here the CDR3 DNA reads TGCGCCAGCAGAAATATACAGGGGGAAAATACGCAGTATTTT. This sequence encodes CASRNIQGENTQYF.

J is TRBJ2-3 and V is TRBV7-9; 15 positions agree with TRBD2. This CDR3 has 13 amino acids. V gave up 10 bases and J gave up 7 bases; unmatched junction bases: 3. Germline lookup yields CDR1 SEHNR and CDR2 FQNEAQ (reference sequence). CDR3 bases: TGTGCCACCGGACTAGCGGGGGGGAATACGCAGTATTTT. Translating gives CATGLAGGNTQYF.

This clone turned up a few times. The chain has TRBV5-1 and TRBJ1-3; D not certain. The CDR3 runs 17 residues. Trimming stripped 4 bases from V and 4 bases from J, with 21 bases between. The V gene's germline CDR1 is SGHRS and CDR2 YFSETQ. The CDR3 nucleotides read TGCGCCAGCAGCCTGGACCACCCAAGGAGCGGCGGAAACACCATATATTTT. Encoded protein: CASSLDHPRSGGNTIYF.

This clone has only a few counts. This chain uses TRBV19 with TRBJ1-1; D is ambiguous. Per germline, CDR1 LNHDA and CDR2 SQIVND (reference sequence). CDR3 length equals 12 residues. The V end lost 5 bases, the J end lost 2 bases, and 6 bases lay between the germline ends. The CDR3 spells CASSGINTEAFF. DNA for the CDR3: TGTGCCAGTAGTGGTATAAACACTGAAGCTTTCTTT.

This clone was counted a few times. This sample includes further DNA sequences coding for the same CDR3. The chain carries TRBV10-3 and TRBJ1-3; TRBD1 aligns across 9 bases. The CDR3 sequence is 15 residues long. Germline V gene sequence: CDR1 ENHRY, CDR2 SYGVKD. With V trimmed by 6 bases and J by 2 bases, 5 bases remained unmatched. The CDR3: CAIRGTGMPGNTIYF. CDR3 nucleotides: TGTGCCATCAGGGGGACAGGGATGCCTGGAAACACCATATATTTT.